This T cell receptor (beta chain) was profiled in a study of a mutant IDH1 vaccine in newly diagnosed glioma. Background on the study: Vaccines were first given 4-6 weeks after radiotherapy alone, or with temozolomide cycles. Treated patients showed a male proportion of roughly 62%, a female proportion of 37.5%, and a mean age of approximately 40 years.

Time point: week 5, during vaccination. The vaccine gave 300 ug of a 20-mer mutant IDH1 peptide subcutaneously per dose. About this clone: Its antigen is undetermined.

Using immunoSEQ multiplex PCR, the repertoire was profiled, and TCRdb retains in-frame clones only, with some absent. The sample lists about 83,000 clones; 91% were seen once. The germline CDR1 and CDR2 sequences are SGHKS and YYEKEE (reference sequence). Trimming at V came to 1 base and at J to 3 bases, leaving 0 bases not matched to a gene. The CDR3 contains 13 residues. This sequence was found in a woman between 50 and 59 years old with glioma. The genes are TRBV5-5 and TRBJ1-1; TRBD1 matches 7 bases. Material: PBMCs, obtained from a glioma patient whose treatment included an IDH1 peptide vaccine. Written as DNA, the CDR3 is TGTGCCAGCAGCTTGACAGGGGACACTGAAGCTTTCTTT. This codes for CASSLTGDTEAFF.